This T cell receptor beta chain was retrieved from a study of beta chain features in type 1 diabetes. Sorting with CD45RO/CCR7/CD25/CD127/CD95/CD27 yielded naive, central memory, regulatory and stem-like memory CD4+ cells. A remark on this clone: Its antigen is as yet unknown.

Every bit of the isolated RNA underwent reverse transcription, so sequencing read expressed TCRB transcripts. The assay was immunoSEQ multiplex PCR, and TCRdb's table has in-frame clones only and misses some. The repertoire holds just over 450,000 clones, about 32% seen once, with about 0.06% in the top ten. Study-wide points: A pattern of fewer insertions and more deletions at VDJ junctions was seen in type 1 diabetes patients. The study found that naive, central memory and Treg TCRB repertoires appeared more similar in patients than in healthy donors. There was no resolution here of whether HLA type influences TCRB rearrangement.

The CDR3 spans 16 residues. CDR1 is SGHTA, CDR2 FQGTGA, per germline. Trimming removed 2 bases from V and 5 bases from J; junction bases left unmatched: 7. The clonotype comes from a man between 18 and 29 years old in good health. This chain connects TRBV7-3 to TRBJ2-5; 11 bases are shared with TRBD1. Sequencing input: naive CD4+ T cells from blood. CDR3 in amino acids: CASSLHGQGALETQYF. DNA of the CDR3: TGTGCCAGCAGCTTACACGGACAGGGGGCGCTTGAGACCCAGTACTTC.